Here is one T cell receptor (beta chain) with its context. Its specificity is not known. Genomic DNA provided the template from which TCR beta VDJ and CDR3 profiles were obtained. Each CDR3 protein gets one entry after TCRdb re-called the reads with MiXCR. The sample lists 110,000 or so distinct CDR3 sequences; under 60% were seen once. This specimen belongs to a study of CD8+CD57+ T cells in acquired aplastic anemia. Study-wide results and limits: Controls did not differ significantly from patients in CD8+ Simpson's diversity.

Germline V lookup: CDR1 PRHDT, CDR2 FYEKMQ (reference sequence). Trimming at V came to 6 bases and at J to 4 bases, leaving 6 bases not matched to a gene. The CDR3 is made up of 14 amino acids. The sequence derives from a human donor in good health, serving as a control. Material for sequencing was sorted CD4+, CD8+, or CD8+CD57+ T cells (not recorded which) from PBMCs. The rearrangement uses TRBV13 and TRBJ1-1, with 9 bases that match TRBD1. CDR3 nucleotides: TGTGCCAGCAGAAAACAGGGGGCCCGCACTGAAGCTTTCTTT. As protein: CASRKQGARTEAFF.